This is a list of T cell receptor beta chains from one sample in a study of radiation and T cells in renal cell carcinoma. TCRdb's table, derived via immunoSEQ multiplex PCR, lists solely in-frame clones and lacks some. The table lists about 170,000 clones, roughly 90% of them singletons. The specimen comprised blood, sampled from a patient whose treatment included radiotherapy and nephrectomy. Receptor source: a woman in her 50s with renal cell carcinoma. Each CDR3 is given without its conserved first and last residue. Each record gives: V gene, J gene, CDR3 protein.

>TRBV11-1|TRBJ1-1
ASSFGDSPATEAF
>TRBV18|TRBJ1-6
ASSPQANNSPLH
>TRBV21-1|TRBJ1-6
ASSIGEEGAFISPLH
>TRBV21-1|TRBJ2-5
AGKTGLTGETQY
>TRBV11-2|TRBJ2-7
ASSLSPSGAYEQY
>TRBV10-3|TRBJ2-3
AISETGGADTQY
>TRBV19|TRBJ1-1
ASSTGIWDTEAF
>TRBV29-1|TRBJ1-4
SGKGGRNEKLF
>TRBV5-1|TRBJ2-2
ASSPQGANTGELF
>TRBV10-3|TRBJ2-7
AISDIGRDSSPYEQY
>TRBV5-5|TRBJ1-5
ASSLEGGINQPQH
>TRBV5-5|TRBJ1-2
ASSPRRGEGAYGYT
>TRBV29-1|TRBJ1-4
SVSQGNEKLF
>TRBV5-1|TRBJ2-3
ASSLEWTSTDTQY
>TRBV19|TRBJ2-1
ASSSPGTGGDNEQF
>TRBV9|TRBJ1-3
ASSMQGTSSGNTIY
>TRBV28|TRBJ2-5
ASSRYHSETQY
>TRBV6-1|TRBJ1-5
ASKVGNGNQPQH
>TRBV19|TRBJ2-6
ASLKGIRSGANVLT
>TRBV2|TRBJ1-1
ASSPRLLSNTEAF
>TRBV19|TRBJ2-1
ASSALASSYNEQF
>TRBV7-8|TRBJ2-1
ASSLVGTNYYNEQF
>TRBV6-1|TRBJ2-1
ASSASLTSGGPKDEQF
>TRBV14|TRBJ2-7
ASSQEARQPDEQY
>TRBV5-1|TRBJ2-3
ASSLERRNTDTQY
>TRBV12-5|TRBJ1-2
ASGLPRQGIGGYT
>TRBV5-1|TRBJ2-7
ASSLGAQSRGAQREQY
>TRBV7-2|TRBJ1-4
ASSPSGGVGREKLF
>TRBV19|TRBJ2-2
ASRQGATAMTGELF
>TRBV6-5|TRBJ1-1
ASSYSRGGIEAF